This TCR beta chain was found in a study of blood T cell repertoires in COVID-19. Overall study: Sites across the United States, Italy and Spain contributed samples from acute and convalescent COVID-19. PBMCs, B-cell-depleted T cells, or T cells provided the cDNA or gDNA that made up the material.

TCRdb's copy holds only in-frame clones and misses some; the assay was immunoSEQ multiplex PCR. The table has 300,000 to 450,000 clones, approximately 88% seen once; the top ten hold about 2.9%. CDR3 length equals 17 residues. Seattle's enrolled individuals joined amid active infection and were then monitored longitudinally. The chain employs TRBV21-1 and TRBJ1-5. TRBV21-1 is a listed pseudogene. This receptor was taken from a young woman with COVID-19, enrolled during active disease. Sequenced sample: peripheral blood. As DNA, the CDR3 is TGTGCCAGCAGCAAAGAATCGCAGCGATATAGCAATCAGCCCCAGCATTTT. This encodes CASSKESQRYSNQPQHF.